Given below is one T cell receptor (beta chain) in context. The data are from a study of blood T cell repertoires in COVID-19. Cohorts were assigned according to the clinical history that participants reported. During the 2 weeks before they entered the study, exposed participants had met someone with a PCR-confirmed or clinician-diagnosed COVID-19 case. This CDR3 is built from 15 residues. Trimming removed 8 bases at V and 4 bases at J, with 20 bases between. Germline V gene sequence: CDR1 LNHDA, CDR2 SQIVND (reference sequence). Authors' processing steps: Amplified reference gene primers provided the basis for estimating nucleated cell counts. Generated by immunoSEQ multiplex PCR, the TCRdb table keeps only in-frame clones and is missing some. V, J and clone size reflect that table, while D and trimming were determined from the DNA. The repertoire holds 200,000 to 300,000 clones, with about 80% as singletons.

The sample consisted of PBMCs or T cells enriched from blood (not recorded which). The chain has TRBV19 and TRBJ2-5; perhaps TRBD2 as D (7 bases). The receptor comes from a woman between 40 and 50 years old who had been exposed to COVID-19. The CDR3 DNA reads as TGTGCCAGTGCAGAGGGGGGGCGAATATTAGAGACCCAGTACTTC. Its translation is CASAEGGRILETQYF. Full variable domain (outside the CDR3, taken from reference TRBV19 and TRBJ2-5): DGGITQSPKYLFRKEGQNVTLSCEQNLNHDAMYWYRQDPGQGLRLIYYSQIVNDFQKGDIAEGYSVSREKKESFPLTVTSAQKNPTAFYLCASAEGGRILETQYFGPGTRLLVL.